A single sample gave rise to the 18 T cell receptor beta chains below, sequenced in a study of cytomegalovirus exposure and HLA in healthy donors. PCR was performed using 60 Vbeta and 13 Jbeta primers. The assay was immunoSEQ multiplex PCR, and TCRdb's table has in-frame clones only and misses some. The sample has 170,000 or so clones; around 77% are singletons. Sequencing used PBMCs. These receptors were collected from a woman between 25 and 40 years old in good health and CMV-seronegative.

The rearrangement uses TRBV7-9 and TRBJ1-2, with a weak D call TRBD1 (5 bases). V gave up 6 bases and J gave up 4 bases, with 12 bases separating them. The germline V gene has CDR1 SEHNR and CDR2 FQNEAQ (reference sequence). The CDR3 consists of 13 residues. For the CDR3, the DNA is TGTGCCAGCAGTTTCGACGGGGGCTATGGCTACACCTTC. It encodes CASSFDGGYGYTF.

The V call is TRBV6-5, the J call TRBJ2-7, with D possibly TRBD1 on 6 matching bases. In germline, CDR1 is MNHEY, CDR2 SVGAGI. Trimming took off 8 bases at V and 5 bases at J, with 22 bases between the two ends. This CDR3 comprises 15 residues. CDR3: CASSSRRGDFNEQYF. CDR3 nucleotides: TGTGCCAGCTCCTCCCGCAGGGGTGATTTCAACGAGCAGTACTTC.

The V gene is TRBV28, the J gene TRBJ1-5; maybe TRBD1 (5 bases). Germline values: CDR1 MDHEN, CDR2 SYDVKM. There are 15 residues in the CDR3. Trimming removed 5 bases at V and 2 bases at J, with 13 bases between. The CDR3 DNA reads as TGTGCCAGCAGTCTGTCCGCCAGGGGCAATCAGCCCCAGCATTTT. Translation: CASSLSARGNQPQHF.

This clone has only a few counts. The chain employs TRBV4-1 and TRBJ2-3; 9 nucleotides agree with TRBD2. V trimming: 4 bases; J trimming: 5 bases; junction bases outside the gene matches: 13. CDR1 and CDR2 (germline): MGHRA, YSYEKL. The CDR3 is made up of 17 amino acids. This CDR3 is CASSLDGLAGGVDTQYF. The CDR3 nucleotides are TGCGCCAGCAGCCTTGATGGATTGGCGGGAGGGGTAGATACGCAGTATTTT.

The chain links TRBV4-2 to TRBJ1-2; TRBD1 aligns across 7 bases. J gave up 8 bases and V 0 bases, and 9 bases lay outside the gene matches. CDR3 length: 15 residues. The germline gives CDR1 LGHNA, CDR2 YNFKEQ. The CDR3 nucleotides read TGTGCCAGCAGCCAAGACCCCGAGGGGGCGCAAGGCTACACCTTC. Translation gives CASSQDPEGAQGYTF.

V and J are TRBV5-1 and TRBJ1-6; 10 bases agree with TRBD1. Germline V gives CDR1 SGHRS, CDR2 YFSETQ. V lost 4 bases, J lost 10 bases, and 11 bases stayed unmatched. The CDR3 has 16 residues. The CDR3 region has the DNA TGCGCCAGCAGCCCAAAAACGACAGGGGGCGGCTCACCCCTCCACTTT. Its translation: CASSPKTTGGGSPLHF.

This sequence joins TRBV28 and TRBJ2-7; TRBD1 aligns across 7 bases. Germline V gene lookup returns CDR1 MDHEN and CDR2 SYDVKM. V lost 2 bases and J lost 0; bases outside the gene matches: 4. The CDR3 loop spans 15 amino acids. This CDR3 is CASSLGQGDSYEQYF. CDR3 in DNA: TGTGCCAGCAGTTTAGGGCAGGGGGACTCCTACGAGCAGTACTTC.

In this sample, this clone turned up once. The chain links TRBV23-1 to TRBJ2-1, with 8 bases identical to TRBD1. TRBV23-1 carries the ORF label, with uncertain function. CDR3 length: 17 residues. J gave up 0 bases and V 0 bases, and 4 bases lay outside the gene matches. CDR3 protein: CASSQSGQVSSYNEQFF. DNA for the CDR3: TGCGCCAGCAGTCAATCGGGACAGGTGAGCTCCTACAATGAGCAGTTCTTC.

This chain's CDR3 is CASKSQGADTEAFF. The DNA for the CDR3 is TGTGCCAGCAAGTCACAGGGGGCGGACACTGAAGCTTTCTTT. V gene TRBV7-3 combines with J gene TRBJ1-1; 9 nucleotides align to TRBD1. Germline loops: CDR1 SGHTA, CDR2 FQGTGA. This CDR3 has 14 amino acids. J gave up 3 bases and V 7 bases, and 6 bases lay outside the gene matches.

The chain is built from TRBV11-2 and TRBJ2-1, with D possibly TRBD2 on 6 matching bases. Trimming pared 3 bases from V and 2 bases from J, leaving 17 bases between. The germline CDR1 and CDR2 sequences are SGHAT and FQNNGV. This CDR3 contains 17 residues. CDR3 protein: CASSFHLRGPPYNEQFF. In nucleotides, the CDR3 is TGTGCCAGCAGCTTCCACTTGCGGGGACCCCCCTACAATGAGCAGTTCTTC.

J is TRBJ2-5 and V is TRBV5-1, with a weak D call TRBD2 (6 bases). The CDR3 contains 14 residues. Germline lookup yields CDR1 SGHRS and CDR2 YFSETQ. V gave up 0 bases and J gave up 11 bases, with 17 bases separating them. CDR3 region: CASSLAMTPGEQYF. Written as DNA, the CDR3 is TGCGCCAGCAGCTTGGCTATGACCCCGGGGGAGCAGTACTTC.

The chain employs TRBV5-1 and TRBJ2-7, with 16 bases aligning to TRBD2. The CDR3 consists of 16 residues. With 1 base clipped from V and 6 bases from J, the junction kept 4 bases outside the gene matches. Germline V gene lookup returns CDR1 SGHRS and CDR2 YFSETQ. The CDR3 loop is CASSLQGLAGGSEQYF. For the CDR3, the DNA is TGCGCCAGCAGCTTGCAGGGACTAGCGGGAGGGAGCGAGCAGTACTTC.

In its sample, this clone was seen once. CDR3 nucleotide sequence: TGTGCCAGCAGTTTACGGAACACTGAAGCTTTCTTT. Amino acids: CASSLRNTEAFF. The V gene is TRBV28, the J gene TRBJ1-1, with unresolved D. This CDR3 region has 12 residues. Trimming stripped 2 bases from V and 1 base from J, with 2 bases between. The germline CDR1 and CDR2 sequences are MDHEN and SYDVKM.

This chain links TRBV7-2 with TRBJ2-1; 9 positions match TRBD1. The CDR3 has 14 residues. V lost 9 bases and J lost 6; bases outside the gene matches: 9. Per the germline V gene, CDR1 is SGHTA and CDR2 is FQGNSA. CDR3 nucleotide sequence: TGTGCCAGTACACCCGGGACAGGGATCAATGAGCAGTTCTTC. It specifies CASTPGTGINEQFF.

Here the CDR3 DNA reads TGTGCCAGCAGCGTGGGTGGGAGTACTAATGAAAAACTGTTTTTT. This translates into CASSVGGSTNEKLFF. The V gene is TRBV9, the J gene TRBJ1-4, with D hard to call. Trimming pared 2 bases from V and 2 bases from J, leaving 10 bases between. The CDR3 runs 15 residues. Germline V lookup: CDR1 SGDLS, CDR2 YYNGEE.

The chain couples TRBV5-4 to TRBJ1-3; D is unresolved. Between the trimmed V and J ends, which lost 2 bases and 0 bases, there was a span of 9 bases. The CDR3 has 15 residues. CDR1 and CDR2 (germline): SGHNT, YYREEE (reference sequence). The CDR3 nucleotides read TGTGCCAGCAGCTTACGGGAAAGCTCTGGAAACACCATATATTTT. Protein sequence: CASSLRESSGNTIYF.

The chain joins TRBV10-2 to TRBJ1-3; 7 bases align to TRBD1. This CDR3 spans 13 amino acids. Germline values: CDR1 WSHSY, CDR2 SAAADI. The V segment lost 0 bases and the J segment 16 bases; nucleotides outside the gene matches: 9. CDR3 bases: TGCGCCAGCAGTGAGTCGAAGGGACAGAATGTGTATTTT. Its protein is CASSESKGQNVYF.

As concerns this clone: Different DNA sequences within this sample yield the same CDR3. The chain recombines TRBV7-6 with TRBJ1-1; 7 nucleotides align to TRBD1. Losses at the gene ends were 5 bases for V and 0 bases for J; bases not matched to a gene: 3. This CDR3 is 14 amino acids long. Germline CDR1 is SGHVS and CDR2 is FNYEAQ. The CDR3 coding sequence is TGTGCCAGCAGCCTAGACAGGGTGAACACTGAAGCTTTCTTT. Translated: CASSLDRVNTEAFF.